The 30 T cell receptor beta chains below were found in one sample sequenced in a study of T cells in Graves' hyperthyroidism and ophthalmopathy. From RNA transcripts, TCR beta CDR3 regions were amplified. During a first-round RT-PCR of the TCR CDR3, the HTBI primer set was used. TCRdb redid the calling of the multiplex PCR reads with MiXCR, one entry per CDR3 protein. The sample has hundreds of thousands of distinct CDR3 sequences, more than 13% seen once. Sequencing used blood. All receptors come from a woman aged 25 to 45 with Graves' hyperthyroidism.

This clonotype was seen a handful of times. The chain uses TRBV4-2 and TRBJ1-2; no definite D call. Trimming pared 3 bases from V and 0 bases from J, leaving 14 bases between. Germline-derived CDR1 and CDR2 are LGHNA and YNFKEQ. CDR3 length equals 16 residues. The CDR3 coding sequence is TGTGCCAGCAGCCACCCCTCGGGCAGAACTAACTATGGCTACACCTTC. It is translated as CASSHPSGRTNYGYTF.

This clonotype was recorded many times. The chain uses TRBV11-2 and TRBJ2-7; no clear D gene. CDR3 length equals 12 residues. The V and J ends lost 8 bases and 4 bases respectively, with 12 bases between them. Germline CDR1 reads SGHAT; CDR2 reads FQNNGV. CDR3 sequence: CASGPLGYEQYF. The CDR3 DNA reads TGTGCCAGCGGACCCTTGGGGTACGAGCAGTACTTC.

This clonotype was picked up a small number of times. V is TRBV6-1 and J is TRBJ2-1; 13 nucleotides agree with TRBD2. Per the germline V gene, CDR1 is MNHNS and CDR2 is SASEGT. The CDR3 is 18 residues long. V lost 7 bases, J lost 6 bases, and 15 bases stayed unmatched. DNA for the CDR3: TGTGCCAGCAAACTGCAACCGACTAGCGGGAGGAAGGGCAATGAGCAGTTCTTC. Protein product: CASKLQPTSGRKGNEQFF.

This clonotype was observed at least ten times. The chain combines TRBV2 with TRBJ2-5; 7 positions match TRBD1. This CDR3 region has 17 residues. V dropped 7 bases and J dropped 1; count of bases not matched to a gene: 15. Germline V CDR1 and CDR2: SNHLY, FYNNEI. In DNA, the CDR3 is TGTGCCAGCAACCTAGAGGAGACAGGGATTTTCCAAGAGACCCAGTACTTC. Protein sequence: CASNLEETGIFQETQYF. The variable domain in full, completed from reference TRBV2 and TRBJ2-5, reads EPEVTQTPSHQVTQMGQEVILRCVPISNHLYFYWYRQILGQKVEFLVSFYNNEISEKSEIFDDQFSVERPDGSNFTLKIRSTKLEDSAMYFCASNLEETGIFQETQYFGPGTRLLVL.

This clonotype was detected many times. This rearrangement joins TRBV6-1 to TRBJ2-7, with D perhaps given as TRBD1 or TRBD2 (5 bases each). The CDR3 sequence is 15 residues long. V lost 3 bases, J lost 0 bases, and 12 bases lay in between. Germline lookup yields CDR1 MNHNS and CDR2 SASEGT. The CDR3, as DNA: TGTGCCAGCAGTGATTTGGGGGAGATCTCCTACGAGCAGTACTTC. Translation: CASSDLGEISYEQYF.

This clonotype has ten or more counts. V gene TRBV18 combines with J gene TRBJ2-5; 9 positions match TRBD2. The junction had 10 bases not matched to a gene; V was cut back by 6 bases and J by 5 bases. Germline V CDR1 and CDR2: KGHSH, LQKENI. This CDR3 has 15 amino acids. The CDR3 sequence is CASSPTGLAVETQYF. CDR3 sequence (DNA): TGTGCCAGCTCTCCGACGGGACTAGCAGTCGAGACCCAGTACTTC.

The rearrangement links TRBV19 to TRBJ1-1; D perhaps matches TRBD1 (5 bases). V was clipped by 6 bases and J by 3 bases, with 8 bases between them. Looked up from germline, CDR1 is LNHDA and CDR2 is SQIVND (reference sequence). The CDR3 sequence is 12 residues long. The DNA for the CDR3 is TGTGCCAGTAGAAGGGGATACACTGAAGCTTTCTTT. This encodes CASRRGYTEAFF. Combining the CDR3 with reference TRBV19 and TRBJ1-1 gives the whole variable domain DGGITQSPKYLFRKEGQNVTLSCEQNLNHDAMYWYRQDPGQGLRLIYYSQIVNDFQKGDIAEGYSVSREKKESFPLTVTSAQKNPTAFYLCASRRGYTEAFFGQGTRLTVV.

This clonotype has more than one count but fewer than ten. The chain carries TRBV14 and TRBJ1-1; a possible D gene is TRBD1 (5 bases). Germline assignment: CDR1 SGHDN and CDR2 FVKESK. This CDR3 contains 13 residues. Trimming stripped 0 bases from V and 8 bases from J, with 10 bases between. CDR3 coding DNA: TGTGCCAGCAGCCAAGATTCAGGGCTAGAAGCTTTCTTT. It translates to CASSQDSGLEAFF.

This clonotype has at least ten counts. The chain links TRBV7-2 to TRBJ2-1; no clear D gene. Trimming cost V 2 bases and J 3 bases, with 8 bases left between them. CDR1 and CDR2 from the germline V gene are SGHTA and FQGNSA. CDR3 length: 14 amino acids. Here the CDR3 DNA reads TGTGCCAGCAGCTTAAAGGGATTCTACAATGAGCAGTTCTTC. Translated: CASSLKGFYNEQFF.

The chain recombines TRBV2 with TRBJ1-3; D is possibly TRBD1 (6 bases). The V gene lost 6 bases and the J gene lost 4 bases, with 10 bases spanning the gap. This CDR3 has 13 residues. CDR1 and CDR2 from the germline V gene are SNHLY and FYNNEI. Here the CDR3 reads CASSTGTGNTIYF. Written as DNA, the CDR3 is TGTGCCAGCAGCACCGGGACAGGAAACACCATATATTTT.

This clonotype was seen a few times. V and J are TRBV20-1 and TRBJ2-1, with 12 bases matching TRBD1. The junction had 9 bases not matched to a gene; V was cut back by 1 base and J by 5 bases. The germline CDR1 and CDR2 sequences are DFQATT and SNEGSKA (reference sequence). The length of the CDR3 is 17 residues. CDR3 amino acids: CSARGGDRGPHNNEQFF. CDR3 in DNA: TGCAGTGCTAGAGGGGGGGACAGGGGGCCTCACAACAATGAGCAGTTCTTC.

This clonotype has only a few counts. The chain carries TRBV28 and TRBJ1-4; TRBD1 aligns across 8 bases. Per germline, CDR1 MDHEN and CDR2 SYDVKM. Trimming at V came to 5 bases and at J to 8 bases, leaving 10 bases not matched to a gene. This CDR3 is built from 15 residues. The DNA for the CDR3 is TGTGCCAGCAGTCCACGACAGGGGCATGCAGAAAAACTGTTTTTT. Protein product: CASSPRQGHAEKLFF.

The chain has TRBV27 and TRBJ2-6; tentatively, D is TRBD1 (5 bases). Germline V gives CDR1 MNHEY, CDR2 SMNVEV (reference sequence). The CDR3 is 14 amino acids. The V end was cut by 5 bases, the J end by 8 bases, with 13 bases between. The CDR3 DNA reads as TGTGCCAGCAGTGACAGTCTTGTCCCCAACGTCCTGACTTTC. This encodes CASSDSLVPNVLTF.

This clonotype was seen a few times. The chain is built from TRBV6-1 and TRBJ1-5, with 7 bases that match TRBD1. With 4 bases clipped from V and 0 bases from J, the junction kept 3 bases outside the gene matches. Germline V lookup: CDR1 MNHNS, CDR2 SASEGT. The CDR3 is made up of 15 amino acids. The CDR3 loop reads CASSVEGASNQPQHF. CDR3 in DNA: TGTGCCAGCAGTGTTGAGGGGGCTAGCAATCAGCCCCAGCATTTT.

The chain employs TRBV20-1 and TRBJ2-3, with D maybe TRBD2 (5 bases). This CDR3 region has 13 residues. Trimming shortened V by 5 bases and J by 6 bases, and 15 bases separated the two germline ends. The germline gives CDR1 DFQATT, CDR2 SNEGSKA (reference sequence). The chain's CDR3 is CSALTGKADTQYF. The CDR3 nucleotides are TGCAGTGCTTTGACGGGGAAGGCGGATACGCAGTATTTT.

The J gene is TRBJ2-1, the V gene TRBV11-2; D not resolved. The CDR3 sequence is 15 residues long. The germline CDR1 and CDR2 sequences are SGHAT and FQNNGV. The germline V and J ends were trimmed by 6 bases and 6 bases, with 18 bases remaining between them. The CDR3 DNA follows: TGTGCCAGCAGTCAATCCCCGTCAGAGAGCAATGAGCAGTTCTTC. Translating gives CASSQSPSESNEQFF.

The chain employs TRBV6-1 and TRBJ2-3, with 7 positions matching TRBD2. After removal of 6 bases from V and 6 bases from J, the junction contained 6 bases not matched to a gene. This CDR3 is 13 amino acids long. Germline V gene sequence: CDR1 MNHNS, CDR2 SASEGT. CDR3 loop: CASRSGAEDTQYF. DNA for the CDR3: TGTGCCAGCAGAAGCGGGGCCGAGGATACGCAGTATTTT.

Many counts were recorded for this clonotype. V usage is TRBV6-1 and J usage is TRBJ1-1; 7 nucleotides align to TRBD1. Germline V gene data show CDR1 as MNHNS and CDR2 as SASEGT. The J segment lost 2 bases and the V segment lost 5 bases, leaving 8 bases of the junction unmatched. CDR3 length equals 15 residues. DNA for the CDR3: TGTGCCAGCAGTCTCCCAGGGACAGCCAACACTGAAGCTTTCTTT. Translating gives CASSLPGTANTEAFF.

This clonotype was detected many times. The rearrangement links TRBV4-1 to TRBJ1-1, with D maybe TRBD1 (5 bases). V was trimmed by 4 bases and J by 3 bases, leaving 9 bases between them. The CDR3 length is 13 residues. Germline loops: CDR1 MGHRA, CDR2 YSYEKL. The CDR3 is CASSRGHHTEAFF. The CDR3 DNA sequence: TGCGCCAGCAGCCGCGGACACCACACTGAAGCTTTCTTT.

This clonotype was counted many times. This chain joins TRBV27 and TRBJ2-7; no firm D call. Trimming left V 2 bases short and J 7 bases short, with 15 bases between. Germline loops: CDR1 MNHEY, CDR2 SMNVEV (reference sequence). The CDR3 sequence is 14 residues long. The CDR3 DNA follows: TGTGCCAGCAGTTTACTAAAGGAGAGCTGGGAGCAGTACTTC. Translated, it gives CASSLLKESWEQYF.

This clonotype was counted many times. The rearrangement uses TRBV3-1 and TRBJ2-3, with 8 bases aligning to TRBD1. Unmatched junction bases numbered 7, after V lost 4 bases and J lost 4 bases. The CDR3 loop spans 15 amino acids. Germline V CDR1 and CDR2: LGHDT, YNNKEL (reference sequence). The DNA for the CDR3 is TGTGCCAGCAGCCGAACAGGACAGGGAGCAGATACGCAGTATTTT. It codes for CASSRTGQGADTQYF.

This clonotype was counted many times. This chain uses TRBV28 with TRBJ2-7; D not resolved. V dropped 1 base and J dropped 2 bases, with 15 bases sitting between them. The CDR3 runs 16 residues. In germline, CDR1 is MDHEN, CDR2 SYDVKM. The CDR3 is CASSLLFVTVTYEQYF. The CDR3 DNA follows: TGTGCCAGCAGTTTATTGTTCGTGACTGTTACCTACGAGCAGTACTTC.

This clonotype appeared many times. The chain carries TRBV18 and TRBJ1-4; 7 bases align to TRBD1. There are 14 residues in the CDR3. V dropped 1 base and J dropped 6; count of bases not matched to a gene: 2. Germline V gene data show CDR1 as KGHSH and CDR2 as LQKENI. The CDR3 spells CASSPQGADEKLFF. The CDR3 DNA reads as TGTGCCAGCTCACCACAGGGGGCGGATGAAAAACTGTTTTTT.

In regard to this clonotype: The junction shows a germline mismatch at one end, possibly a read error. CDR3 DNA: TGTGCCAGCAGTTTCTCTAGCGGGTCCGTGGCCAATAAGCAGTTCTTC. The encoded protein is CASSFSSGSVANKQFF. The rearrangement uses TRBV28 and TRBJ2-1; TRBD2 agrees at 8 bases. Germline V CDR1 and CDR2: MDHEN, SYDVKM. The CDR3 is 16 residues long.

The rearrangement uses TRBV20-1 and TRBJ2-7, with 12 bases that match TRBD2. Germline values: CDR1 DFQATT, CDR2 SNEGSKA (reference sequence). The V gene end was trimmed by 5 bases and the J gene end by 7 bases; junction bases not matched to a gene: 6. This CDR3 spans 13 amino acids. CDR3 bases: TGCAGTGCTCTTGGACTAGCGGGAAGGGAGCAGTACTTC. Translation: CSALGLAGREQYF.

This clonotype was seen repeatedly, ten times or more. The chain uses TRBV12-3 or TRBV12-4 and TRBJ1-2; the D gene is possibly TRBD1 (5 bases). Trimming took 6 bases from V and 7 from J, leaving 15 bases between them. The length of the CDR3 is 13 residues. The CDR3: CASRSQGIRGYTF. In nucleotides, the CDR3 is TGTGCCAGCAGATCGCAGGGAATCCGTGGCTACACCTTC.

The rearrangement links TRBV15 to TRBJ2-3; 9 bases map to TRBD2. Trimming took 4 bases from V and 4 from J; bases not matched to a gene: 3. Germline V CDR1 and CDR2: LNHNV, YYDKDF (reference sequence). The CDR3 totals 14 residues. The CDR3 nucleotides are TGTGCCACCAGCATAGCGGGAGTCGCAGATACGCAGTATTTT. Protein sequence: CATSIAGVADTQYF.

The gene calls are TRBV9 and TRBJ1-1, with D perhaps matching TRBD1 (5 bases). Deletions cut 4 bases from V and 5 bases from J, with 12 bases between. The CDR3 runs to 13 residues. From germline, CDR1 is SGDLS and CDR2 YYNGEE. The chain's CDR3 is CASSPGPWTEAFF. The CDR3 DNA reads TGTGCCAGCAGCCCAGGGCCGTGGACTGAAGCTTTCTTT.

This clonotype was recorded many times. The chain is built from TRBV12-3 or TRBV12-4 and TRBJ2-1, with 7 nucleotides matching TRBD2. CDR3 size: 14 residues. The trim removed 5 bases at V and 3 bases at J, leaving 4 bases unmatched. CDR3 amino acids: CASSPAGIYNEQFF. CDR3 bases: TGTGCCAGCAGTCCAGCGGGAATCTACAATGAGCAGTTCTTC.

At least ten counts were recorded for this clonotype. The gene calls are TRBV28 and TRBJ1-2; 7 nucleotides agree with TRBD1. CDR1 and CDR2 (germline): MDHEN, SYDVKM. V shed 6 bases and J 5 bases; nucleotides not matched to a gene: 9. This CDR3 region has 14 residues. CDR3 amino acids: CASRGPGQIYGYTF. The CDR3 nucleotides are TGTGCCAGCAGGGGTCCGGGACAGATTTATGGCTACACCTTC.